The count of the clone carrying this T cell receptor (beta chain) is one. What it binds is not known. This record belongs to a study of post-analysis software for immune sequencing data. CDR3 length equals 16 residues. Trimming removed 2 bases from V and 1 base from J; junction bases left unmatched: 6. Study conclusions and caveats: Controls had lower frequencies than patients of four or five TRBV segments, which included TRBV5-6, TRBV5-1 and TRBV20-1.

The library was made from cDNA and included unique molecular identifiers. A population of roughly 0.85 to 10 million T cells gave rise to roughly 0.5 million cDNA molecules. Each CDR3 protein gets one entry after TCRdb re-called the PCR reads with MiXCR. This table holds fewer than 600,000 distinct CDR3 sequences, approximately 45% found once. The sample comprised blood. The receptor's source is a girl aged 10 to 17 with multiple sclerosis. This sequence joins TRBV6-7 and TRBJ1-1, with 8 bases aligning to TRBD1. TRBV6-7 counts as an open reading frame of uncertain function. CDR3 coding DNA: TGTGCCAGCAGTTACGAGACAGGGGTTCCGAACACTGAAGCTTTCTTT. Translating gives CASSYETGVPNTEAFF.